These T cell receptor beta chains were read from a single sample in a study of blood T cell repertoires in COVID-19. The protocol was immunoSEQ multiplex PCR, while the TCRdb copy is restricted to in-frame clones and leaves out a portion. The sample holds around 120,000 clones; 70% to 90% are singletons and the top ten take approximately 2.1%. The sample comprised peripheral blood. All receptors derive from a human donor in a cohort sampled during active COVID-19. CDR3s include the opening cysteine and the closing phenylalanine or tryptophan. The D gene is left open where the match is weak. Clone size appears in some rows only: once, few, many, or a class for an expanded clone.

d_call	clone_size	v_call	j_call	cdr3_nt	cdr3_aa
TRBD1	.	TRBV5-4	TRBJ1-1	TGTGCCAGCAGCCTGCGGACAGGGGGCGATAGTGCCACTGAAGCTTTCTTT	CASSLRTGGDSATEAFF
.	once	TRBV7-2	TRBJ2-3	TGTGCCAGCAGCTCCAGGCCCAGGGCCTTCACAGATACGCAGTATTTT	CASSSRPRAFTDTQYF
.	.	TRBV3-1/TRBV3-2	TRBJ1-3	TGTGCCAGCAGCCCTGACACCCGGGATAGAGGAAACACCATATATTTT	CASSPDTRDRGNTIYF
.	.	TRBV28	TRBJ1-3	TGTGCCAGCAGTTTTCTCGCCCGGGGAGGGGGAAACACCATATATTTT	CASSFLARGGGNTIYF
.	.	TRBV30	TRBJ1-6	TGTGCCTGGAGTGTAGGCGGCGCGAACTCAAATTCACCCCTCCACTTT	CAWSVGGANSNSPLHF
.	.	TRBV7-3	TRBJ2-6	TGTGCCAGCAGCCCGGGACACTACTCTGGGGCCAACGTCCTGACTTTC	CASSPGHYSGANVLTF
TRBD1	.	TRBV24-1	TRBJ1-3	TGTGCCACCAGTGATGAGACAGGGGCTGGAAACACCATATATTTT	CATSDETGAGNTIYF
TRBD2	once	TRBV7-2	TRBJ2-3	TGTGCCAGCAAGCGGGGGGACGTCACAGATACGCAGTATTTT	CASKRGDVTDTQYF
.	few	TRBV28	TRBJ1-1	TGTGCCAGCAGCAGAAACACAGGTCGGAGTACTGAAGCTTTCTTT	CASSRNTGRSTEAFF
TRBD2	.	TRBV5-1	TRBJ2-1	TGCGCCAGCAGCTTGGGACTAGCGGGGGGGCCTAGTGAGCAGTTCTTC	CASSLGLAGGPSEQFF
.	.	TRBV29-1	TRBJ2-1	TGCAGCGTCCAAGGACTGTCCAATGAGCAGTTCTTC	CSVQGLSNEQFF
TRBD1	.	TRBV5-4	TRBJ2-3	TGTGCCAGCAGCTCTACAGGGGGGACCACAGATACGCAGTATTTT	CASSSTGGTTDTQYF
TRBD1	.	TRBV6-2/TRBV6-3	TRBJ1-2	TGTGCCAGCAGTTACGGGACAGGGGGTTATGTCTACACCTTC	CASSYGTGGYVYTF
TRBD1	.	TRBV4-1	TRBJ2-7	TGCGCCAGCAGCCAAGAAGCGACAGGGGGGACCTACGAGCAGTACTTC	CASSQEATGGTYEQYF
.	few	TRBV14	TRBJ2-2	TGTGCCAGCAGCTCCGGGTTCAACACCGGGGAGCTGTTTTTT	CASSSGFNTGELFF
TRBD1	.	TRBV10-2	TRBJ1-5	TGCGCCAGCGCGACAGGGCTTTATAGCAATCAGCCCCAGCATTTT	CASATGLYSNQPQHF
.	once	TRBV10-3	TRBJ2-3	TGTGCCATCAGTGAGGTGGAGGAGCCGCAGTATTTT	CAISEVEEPQYF
.	.	TRBV7-2	TRBJ1-4	TGTGCCAGCAGCTCCCAGGGAACGACTAATGAAAAACTGTTTTTT	CASSSQGTTNEKLFF
.	many	TRBV19	TRBJ1-5	TGTGCCAGTAGTATTTTGGATGGACTCCAGCCCCAGCATTTT	CASSILDGLQPQHF
TRBD2	.	TRBV5-1	TRBJ2-7	TGCGCCAGCAGCCGAGGGACTAGCAACGAGCAGTACTTC	CASSRGTSNEQYF
TRBD2	.	TRBV10-2	TRBJ2-7	TGCGCCAGCAGTGAGTCACGGCTAGCGGGGGGGGACTACGAGCAGTACTTC	CASSESRLAGGDYEQYF
.	.	TRBV30	TRBJ1-1	TGTGCCTGGAGGAGGGGGGGTTTCGTTTTCTTT	CAWRRGGFVFF
.	.	TRBV30	TRBJ1-1	TGTGCCTGGAGTGTACTAGTGAACACTGAAGCTTTCTTT	CAWSVLVNTEAFF
.	.	TRBV5-1	TRBJ2-7	TGCGCCAGCAGCTTGCAAACAGGGATCTACGAGCAGTACTTC	CASSLQTGIYEQYF
.	.	TRBV5-6	TRBJ1-2	TGTGCCAGCAGCTTGCGCAACCCCCTACTATATGGCTACACCTTC	CASSLRNPLLYGYTF
.	.	TRBV5-1	TRBJ2-2	TGCGCCAGCAGCTTGGATCTAGCGAACACCGGGGAGCTGTTTTTT	CASSLDLANTGELFF
TRBD2	.	TRBV6-2/TRBV6-3	TRBJ2-3	TGTGCCAGCAGTTTAATAGCGGGGCGAGAGGATACGCAGTATTTT	CASSLIAGREDTQYF
.	.	TRBV7-9	TRBJ1-2	TGTGCCAGCACCCTTCAGGGCTATGGCTACACCTTC	CASTLQGYGYTF
TRBD1	.	TRBV7-9	TRBJ1-1	TGTGCCAGCAGCTTAGGGGGTCAGGGGGCGGGTACTGAAGCTTTCTTT	CASSLGGQGAGTEAFF
.	.	TRBV28	TRBJ2-7	TGTGCCAGCATTGACGGGGGAACCACCTACGAGCAGTACTTC	CASIDGGTTYEQYF
TRBD2	.	TRBV6-1	TRBJ2-7	TGTGCCAGCAGTGATTGGACGGGACTAGCCTACGAGCAGTACTTC	CASSDWTGLAYEQYF
.	.	TRBV6-6	TRBJ1-1	TGTGCCAGCAGTTACTCAGAGGCCAACACTGAAGCTTTCTTT	CASSYSEANTEAFF
.	.	TRBV21-1	TRBJ1-5	TGTGCCAGCAGCGTTTATAGCAATCAGCCCCAGCATTTT	CASSVYSNQPQHF
.	.	TRBV27	TRBJ1-2	TGTGCCAGCAGTCAAGCAGCGTCCAACTATGGCTACACCTTC	CASSQAASNYGYTF
.	.	TRBV19	TRBJ1-3	TGTGCCAGTAGTATTGGGGCCGCCTCTGGAAACACCATATATTTT	CASSIGAASGNTIYF
TRBD1	.	TRBV4-1	TRBJ2-7	TGCGCCAGCAGCCATTACAGGGGCCCCTCCTACGAGCAGTACTTC	CASSHYRGPSYEQYF
TRBD2	.	TRBV3-1/TRBV3-2	TRBJ2-1	TGTGCCAGCAGCGGGCTAGCGGTCTCCTACAATGAGCAGTTCTTC	CASSGLAVSYNEQFF
.	.	TRBV28	TRBJ2-7	TGTGCCAGCAGCCATTACGAGCAGTACTTC	CASSHYEQYF
.	.	TRBV7-3	TRBJ2-3	TGTGCCAGCAGCTTAAGGTGGTTTCTGGGCGGACGGGGAGCAGATACGCAGTATTTT	CASSLRWFLGGRGADTQYF
.	.	TRBV12-3/TRBV12-4	TRBJ1-1	TGTGCCAGCAGGTCCGGGGGAGATCGTGGGGCTTTCTTT	CASRSGGDRGAFF
TRBD2	.	TRBV25-1	TRBJ2-7	TGTGCCAGCAGTGTTAGCGGGGCACCCTACGAGCAGTACTTC	CASSVSGAPYEQYF
TRBD2	.	TRBV7-2	TRBJ2-1	TGTGCCAGCAGCCTTAGCGGGGGGTTCTACAATGAGCAGTTCTTC	CASSLSGGFYNEQFF
.	.	TRBV9	TRBJ1-2	TGTGCCAGCAGCGTAGGGGGCAGTAACTATGGCTACACCTTC	CASSVGGSNYGYTF
.	.	TRBV7-8	TRBJ1-5	TGTGCCAGCAGCTTAGTTGGCACCGGCAATCAGCCCCAGCATTTT	CASSLVGTGNQPQHF
.	.	TRBV6-2/TRBV6-3	TRBJ1-1	TGTGCCAGCAGTTACGGTGAGGGTATGGGGATGAACACTGAAGCTTTCTTT	CASSYGEGMGMNTEAFF
TRBD2	.	TRBV9	TRBJ2-2	TGTGCCAGCAGCGTCCAGCGGGGTCGGAACACCGGGGAGCTGTTTTTT	CASSVQRGRNTGELFF
.	.	TRBV12-3/TRBV12-4	TRBJ2-3	TGTGCCAGCAGTTCGTCGGCAGATACGCAGTATTTT	CASSSSADTQYF
TRBD2	.	TRBV25-1	TRBJ2-5	TGTGCCAGCAGTGTCGGGGGTGGGAGCGGGGAAGAGACCCAGTACTTC	CASSVGGGSGEETQYF
.	.	TRBV6-4	TRBJ1-5	TGTGCCAGCAGTGACTCGGACAAAAATAGCAATCAGCCCCAGCATTTT	CASSDSDKNSNQPQHF
.	.	TRBV24-1	TRBJ2-3	TGTGCCACCAGTGACCCCTCACCCGGGGGCACAGATACGCAGTATTTT	CATSDPSPGGTDTQYF
.	.	TRBV6-5	TRBJ2-2	TGTGCCAGCAGTTACAACAGACCCGGAGGGGAGCTGTTTTTT	CASSYNRPGGELFF
.	once	TRBV11-2	TRBJ1-1	TGTGCCAGCAGCTTAGATCGGCGGGGGTTGGTAACTTTCTTT	CASSLDRRGLVTFF
TRBD2	.	TRBV4-1	TRBJ2-7	TGCGCCAGCAGCCAAGGTTCGTCTAGCGGGCGGAGCTCCTACGAGCAGTACTTC	CASSQGSSSGRSSYEQYF
.	.	TRBV7-2	TRBJ2-1	TGTGCCAGCAGCTTAGATCGGGAGTCATTCCTCTCGGGAAATGAGCAGTTCTTC	CASSLDRESFLSGNEQFF
TRBD1	few	TRBV2	TRBJ1-2	TGTGCCAGCAGTGAAGCTGAATCGGGGACAGGCTATGGCTACACCTTC	CASSEAESGTGYGYTF
TRBD1	.	TRBV28	TRBJ1-3	TGTGCCAGCAGTTTATTATTCGGAGGGACAGCCGGAAACACCATATATTTT	CASSLLFGGTAGNTIYF